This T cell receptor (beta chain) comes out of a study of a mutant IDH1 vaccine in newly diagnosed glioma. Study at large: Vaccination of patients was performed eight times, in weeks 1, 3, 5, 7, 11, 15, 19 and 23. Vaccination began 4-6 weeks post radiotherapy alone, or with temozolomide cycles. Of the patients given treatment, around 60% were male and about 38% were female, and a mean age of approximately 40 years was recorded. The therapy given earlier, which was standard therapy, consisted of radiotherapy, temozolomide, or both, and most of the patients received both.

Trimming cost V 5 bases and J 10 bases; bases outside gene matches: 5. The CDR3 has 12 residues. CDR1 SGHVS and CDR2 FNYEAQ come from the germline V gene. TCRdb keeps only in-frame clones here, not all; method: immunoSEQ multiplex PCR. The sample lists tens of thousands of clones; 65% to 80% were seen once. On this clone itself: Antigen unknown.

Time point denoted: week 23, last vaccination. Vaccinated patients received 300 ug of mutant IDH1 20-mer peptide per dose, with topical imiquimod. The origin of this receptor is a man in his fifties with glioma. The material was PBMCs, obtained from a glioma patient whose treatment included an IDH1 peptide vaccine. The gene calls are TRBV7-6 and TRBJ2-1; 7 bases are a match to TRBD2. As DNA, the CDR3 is TGTGCCAGCAGCCCCCGAGCGGGGGAGCAGTTCTTC. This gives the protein CASSPRAGEQFF.